These 8 T cell receptor beta chains came from one sample sequenced in a study of cytomegalovirus exposure and HLA in healthy donors (dated by TCRdb to 2016 to 2017). The library was made by the immunoSEQ multiplex PCR assay. The multiplex PCR relied on a mix of 60 forward primers for TCR Vbeta segments and 13 reverse primers for TCR Jbeta segments. The source is immuneACCESS, and TCRdb retained only in-frame sequences with V and J called. Part of the clones is not carried over; for the studies checked, unresolved V genes explain less than half of this, and the remainder is unexplained. The sample table lists around 49,000 clones, around 82% of them with a count of one. The ten top clones hold approximately 7.6% of the sample. Sequenced material: PBMCs. These receptor sequences come from a man aged 30 to 39 in good health and CMV-seropositive.

This clone was counted a single time. The CDR3, as DNA: TGTGCCAGTAGTACGGGACAGGGTGCGGTCCAGCCCCAGCATTTT. This sequence encodes CASSTGQGAVQPQHF. The rearrangement links TRBV19 to TRBJ1-5; 9 bases match TRBD1. The V segment lost 4 bases and the J segment 7 bases; nucleotides outside the gene matches: 8. The CDR3 totals 15 residues. Germline V CDR1 and CDR2: LNHDA, SQIVND (reference sequence).

This chain links TRBV5-5 with TRBJ2-5, with TRBD1 matching 9 bases. There are 15 residues in the CDR3. Per germline, CDR1 SGHKS and CDR2 YYEKEE (reference sequence). The J segment lost 5 bases and the V segment lost 4 bases, leaving 9 bases of the junction unmatched. The CDR3 protein is CASSPTGGGWETQYF. The CDR3 region has the DNA TGTGCCAGCAGCCCAACAGGGGGCGGTTGGGAGACCCAGTACTTC. Based on the CDR3 plus reference TRBV5-5 and TRBJ2-5, the full variable domain is DAGVTQSPTHLIKTRGQQVTLRCSPISGHKSVSWYQQVLGQGPQFIFQYYEKEERGRGNFPDRFSARQFPNYSSELNVNALLLGDSALYLCASSPTGGGWETQYFGPGTRLLVL.

V gene TRBV19 combines with J gene TRBJ2-5, with D unresolved. The CDR3 covers 14 residues. The V and J ends lost 7 bases and 7 bases respectively, with 19 bases between them. Germline CDR1 is LNHDA and CDR2 is SQIVND (reference sequence). The CDR3 nucleotides are TGTGCCAGTACCCCATCCCTAGGATCCGGGACCCAGTACTTC. This translates into CASTPSLGSGTQYF.

With regard to this clone: Germline and junction disagree at one end, which may indicate a read error. This rearrangement joins TRBV7-9 to TRBJ1-1; D gene ambiguous. Germline values: CDR1 SEHNR, CDR2 FQNEAQ (reference sequence). The CDR3 spans 13 residues. The CDR3 protein is CSSSLAANTEAFF. CDR3 bases: TGTTCCAGCAGCTTAGCGGCGAACACTGAAGCTTTCTTT. Complete variable domain (other parts from reference TRBV7-9 and TRBJ1-1): DTGVSQNPRHKITKRGQNVTFRCDPISEHNRLYWYRQTLGQGPEFLTYFQNEAQLEKSRLLSDRFSAERPKGSFSTLEIQRTEQGDSAMYLCSSSLAANTEAFFGQGTRLTVV.

This clone has only a few counts. Sequence at one end of the junction differs from germline and may be a read error. The chain joins TRBV4-1 to TRBJ2-1; D unclear. This CDR3 is built from 15 residues. Germline values: CDR1 MGHRA, CDR2 YSYEKL. The chain's CDR3 is CASSPARDQAIHKVF. The DNA of the CDR3 is TGCGCCAGCAGCCCAGCACGTGACCAAGCGATTCATAAGGTCTTC.

CDR3 region: CASSSGDRVVNEQYF. The CDR3, as DNA: TGTGCCAGCAGCTCCGGCGACAGGGTGGTTAACGAGCAGTACTTC. This chain links TRBV7-3 with TRBJ2-7; 7 bases are shared with TRBD1. CDR1 SGHTA and CDR2 FQGTGA come from the germline V gene. This CDR3 is 15 amino acids long. V lost 4 bases, J lost 5 bases, and 11 bases stayed unmatched.

V and J are TRBV6-5 and TRBJ1-1, with 9 bases aligning to TRBD1. This CDR3 region has 15 residues. Germline CDR1 is MNHEY and CDR2 is SVGAGI. With V trimmed by 6 bases and J by 4 bases, 9 bases remained unmatched. CDR3 region: CASRQLQGAGTEAFF. The CDR3 DNA is TGTGCCAGCAGGCAGCTACAGGGGGCTGGCACTGAAGCTTTCTTT.

The V and J genes are TRBV10-3 and TRBJ2-1; the D is unclear. Per the germline V gene, CDR1 is ENHRY and CDR2 is SYGVKD. This CDR3 spans 11 amino acids. Trimming shortened V by 11 bases and J by 5 bases, and 10 bases separated the two germline ends. The CDR3 region has the DNA TGTGCCTTTTCCGCAGACAATGAGCAGTTCTTC. It yields the protein CAFSADNEQFF.